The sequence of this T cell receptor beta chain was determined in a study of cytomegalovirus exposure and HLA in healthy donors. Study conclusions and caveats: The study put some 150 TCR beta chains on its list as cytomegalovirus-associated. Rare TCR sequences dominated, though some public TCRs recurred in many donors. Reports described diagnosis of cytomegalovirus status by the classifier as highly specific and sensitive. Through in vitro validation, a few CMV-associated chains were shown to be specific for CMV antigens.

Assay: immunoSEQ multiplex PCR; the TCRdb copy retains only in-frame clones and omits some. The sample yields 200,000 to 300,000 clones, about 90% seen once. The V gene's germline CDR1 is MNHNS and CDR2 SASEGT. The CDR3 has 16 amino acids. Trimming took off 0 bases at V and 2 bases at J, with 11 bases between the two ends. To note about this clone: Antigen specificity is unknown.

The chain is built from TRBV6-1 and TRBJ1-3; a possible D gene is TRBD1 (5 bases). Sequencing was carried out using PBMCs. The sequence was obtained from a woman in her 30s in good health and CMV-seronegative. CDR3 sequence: CASSEAPGITGNTIYF. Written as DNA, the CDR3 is TGTGCCAGCAGTGAAGCGCCAGGGATCACTGGAAACACCATATATTTT.